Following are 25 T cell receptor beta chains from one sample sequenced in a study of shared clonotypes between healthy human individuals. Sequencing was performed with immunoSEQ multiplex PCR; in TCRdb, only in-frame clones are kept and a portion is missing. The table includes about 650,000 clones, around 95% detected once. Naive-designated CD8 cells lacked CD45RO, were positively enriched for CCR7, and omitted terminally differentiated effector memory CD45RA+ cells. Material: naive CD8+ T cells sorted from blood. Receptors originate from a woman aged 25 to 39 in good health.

The CDR3 DNA follows: TGTGCCACCAGGGGGACAGTTAACACCGGGGAGCTGTTTTTT. As protein: CATRGTVNTGELFF. This chain uses TRBV15 with TRBJ2-2; 7 bases align to TRBD1. V lost 6 bases to trimming and J lost 2 bases; unmatched junction nucleotides: 3. Germline CDR1 LNHNV, CDR2 YYDKDF (reference sequence). CDR3 length: 14 amino acids.

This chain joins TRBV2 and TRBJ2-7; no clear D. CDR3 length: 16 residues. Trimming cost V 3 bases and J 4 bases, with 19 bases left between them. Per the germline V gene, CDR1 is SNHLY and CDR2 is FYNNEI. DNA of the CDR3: TGTGCCAGCAGTGATCGGGCCGCGGAAGGGTTTTACGAGCAGTACTTC. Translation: CASSDRAAEGFYEQYF.

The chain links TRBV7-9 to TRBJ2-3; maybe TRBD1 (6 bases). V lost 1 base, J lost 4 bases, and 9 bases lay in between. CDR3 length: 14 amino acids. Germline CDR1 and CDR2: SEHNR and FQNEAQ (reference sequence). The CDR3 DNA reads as TGTGCCAGCAGCTTAGGGGACACCTCAGATACGCAGTATTTT. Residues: CASSLGDTSDTQYF. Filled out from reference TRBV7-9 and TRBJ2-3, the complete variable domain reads DTGVSQNPRHKITKRGQNVTFRCDPISEHNRLYWYRQTLGQGPEFLTYFQNEAQLEKSRLLSDRFSAERPKGSFSTLEIQRTEQGDSAMYLCASSLGDTSDTQYFGPGTRLTVL.

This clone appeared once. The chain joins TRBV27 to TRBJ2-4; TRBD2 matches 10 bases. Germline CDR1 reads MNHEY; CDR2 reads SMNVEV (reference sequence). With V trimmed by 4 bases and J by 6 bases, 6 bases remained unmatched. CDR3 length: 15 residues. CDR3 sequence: CASSYTSGIGNIQYF. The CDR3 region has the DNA TGTGCCAGCAGTTATACTAGCGGGATCGGAAACATTCAGTACTTC.

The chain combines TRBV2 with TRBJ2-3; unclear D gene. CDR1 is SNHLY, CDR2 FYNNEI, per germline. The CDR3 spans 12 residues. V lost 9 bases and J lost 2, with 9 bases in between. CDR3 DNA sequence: TGTGCCAGTCACTGGAACACAGATACGCAGTATTTT. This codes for CASHWNTDTQYF. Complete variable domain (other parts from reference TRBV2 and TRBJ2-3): EPEVTQTPSHQVTQMGQEVILRCVPISNHLYFYWYRQILGQKVEFLVSFYNNEISEKSEIFDDQFSVERPDGSNFTLKIRSTKLEDSAMYFCASHWNTDTQYFGPGTRLTVL.

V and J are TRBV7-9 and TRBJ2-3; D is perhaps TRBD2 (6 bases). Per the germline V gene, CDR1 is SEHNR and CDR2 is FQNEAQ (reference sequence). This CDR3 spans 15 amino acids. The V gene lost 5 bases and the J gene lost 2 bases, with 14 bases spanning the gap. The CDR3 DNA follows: TGTGCCAGCAGCGGAGGCCGGGGGATCACAGATACGCAGTATTTT. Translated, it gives CASSGGRGITDTQYF.

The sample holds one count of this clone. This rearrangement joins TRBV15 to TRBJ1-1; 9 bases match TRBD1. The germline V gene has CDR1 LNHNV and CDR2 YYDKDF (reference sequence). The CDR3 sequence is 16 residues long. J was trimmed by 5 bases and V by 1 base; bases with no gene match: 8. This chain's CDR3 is CATSRARTGVRTEAFF. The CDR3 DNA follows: TGTGCCACCAGCAGAGCCCGGACAGGGGTTCGTACTGAAGCTTTCTTT.

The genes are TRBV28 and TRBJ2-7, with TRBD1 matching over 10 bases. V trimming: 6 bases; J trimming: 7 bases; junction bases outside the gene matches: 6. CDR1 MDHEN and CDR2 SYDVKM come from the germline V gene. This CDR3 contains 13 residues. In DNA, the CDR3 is TGTGCCAGCAGAGGGACAGGGGCTTTGGAGCAGTACTTC. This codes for CASRGTGALEQYF.

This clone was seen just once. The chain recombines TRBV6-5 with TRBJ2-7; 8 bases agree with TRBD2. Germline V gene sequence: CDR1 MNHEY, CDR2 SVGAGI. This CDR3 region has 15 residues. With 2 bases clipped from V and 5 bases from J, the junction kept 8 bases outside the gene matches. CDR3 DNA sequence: TGTGCCAGCAGTTACCTCAATAGCGGGGTCGACGAGCAGTACTTC. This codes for CASSYLNSGVDEQYF.

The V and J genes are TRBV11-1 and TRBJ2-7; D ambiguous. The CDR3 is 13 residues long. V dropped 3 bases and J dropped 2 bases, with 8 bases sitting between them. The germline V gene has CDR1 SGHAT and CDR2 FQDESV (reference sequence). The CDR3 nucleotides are TGTGCCAGCAGCTTTATCGAGGCCTACGAGCAGTACTTC. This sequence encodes CASSFIEAYEQYF.

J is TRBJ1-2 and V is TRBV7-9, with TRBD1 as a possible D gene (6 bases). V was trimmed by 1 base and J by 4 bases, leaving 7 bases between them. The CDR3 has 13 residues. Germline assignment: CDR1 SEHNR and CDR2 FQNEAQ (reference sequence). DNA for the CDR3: TGTGCCAGCAGCTTAGAGGACAGCTATGGCTACACCTTC. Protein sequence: CASSLEDSYGYTF.

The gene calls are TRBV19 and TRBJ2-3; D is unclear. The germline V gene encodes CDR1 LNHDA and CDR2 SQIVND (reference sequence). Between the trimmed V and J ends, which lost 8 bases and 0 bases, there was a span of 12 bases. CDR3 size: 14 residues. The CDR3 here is CASQGQWSTDTQYF. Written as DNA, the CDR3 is TGTGCCAGTCAAGGTCAATGGAGCACAGATACGCAGTATTTT. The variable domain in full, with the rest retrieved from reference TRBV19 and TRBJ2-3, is DGGITQSPKYLFRKEGQNVTLSCEQNLNHDAMYWYRQDPGQGLRLIYYSQIVNDFQKGDIAEGYSVSREKKESFPLTVTSAQKNPTAFYLCASQGQWSTDTQYFGPGTRLTVL.

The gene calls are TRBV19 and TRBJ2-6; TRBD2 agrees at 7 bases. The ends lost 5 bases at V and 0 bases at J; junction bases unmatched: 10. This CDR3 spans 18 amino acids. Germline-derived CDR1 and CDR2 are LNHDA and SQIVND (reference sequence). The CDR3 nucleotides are TGTGCCAGTAGTGGTTTCGAGAGGGAGGGCTCTGGGGCCAACGTCCTGACTTTC. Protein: CASSGFEREGSGANVLTF. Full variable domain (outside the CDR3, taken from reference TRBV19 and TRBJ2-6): DGGITQSPKYLFRKEGQNVTLSCEQNLNHDAMYWYRQDPGQGLRLIYYSQIVNDFQKGDIAEGYSVSREKKESFPLTVTSAQKNPTAFYLCASSGFEREGSGANVLTFGAGSRLTVL.

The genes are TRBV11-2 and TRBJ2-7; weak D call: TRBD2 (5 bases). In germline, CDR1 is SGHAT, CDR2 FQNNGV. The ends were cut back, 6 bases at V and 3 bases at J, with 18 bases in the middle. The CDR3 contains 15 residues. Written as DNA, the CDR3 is TGTGCCAGCAGACCCTCCCCAGCGGCAAACTACGAGCAGTACTTC. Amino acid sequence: CASRPSPAANYEQYF.

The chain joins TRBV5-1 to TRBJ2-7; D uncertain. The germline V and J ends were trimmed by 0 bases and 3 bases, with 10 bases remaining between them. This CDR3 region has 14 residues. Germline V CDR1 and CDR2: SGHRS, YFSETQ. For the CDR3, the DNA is TGCGCCAGCAGCTTGGCGGGCCAGCACTACGAGCAGTACTTC. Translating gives CASSLAGQHYEQYF.

CDR3 residues: CASSYGGGNSPLHF. In nucleotides, the CDR3 is TGTGCCAGCAGCTACGGGGGAGGTAATTCACCCCTCCACTTT. The chain has TRBV13 and TRBJ1-6, with D possibly TRBD1 on 5 matching bases. The V gene's germline CDR1 is PRHDT and CDR2 FYEKMQ (reference sequence). This CDR3 spans 14 amino acids. Trimming cost V 4 bases and J 6 bases, with 10 bases left between them.

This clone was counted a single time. CDR3 in amino acids: CSAETLGEQYF. The CDR3 nucleotides are TGCAGTGCTGAAACTCTGGGGGAGCAGTACTTC. The genes are TRBV20-1 and TRBJ2-7; no definite D call. CDR3 size: 11 residues. CDR1 DFQATT and CDR2 SNEGSKA come from the germline V gene (reference sequence). Trimming took 5 bases from V and 7 from J, leaving 12 bases between them.

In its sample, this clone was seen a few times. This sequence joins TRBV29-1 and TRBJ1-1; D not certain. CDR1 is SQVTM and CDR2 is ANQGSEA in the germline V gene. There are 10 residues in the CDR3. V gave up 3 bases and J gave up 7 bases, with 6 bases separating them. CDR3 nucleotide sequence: TGCAGCGTTGATGGTGGTGAAGCTTTCTTT. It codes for CSVDGGEAFF. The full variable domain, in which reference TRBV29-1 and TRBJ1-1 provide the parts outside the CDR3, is SAVISQKPSRDICQRGTSLTIQCQVDSQVTMMFWYRQQPGQSLTLIATANQGSEATYESGFVIDKFPISRPNLTFSTLTVSNMSPEDSSIYLCSVDGGEAFFGQGTRLTVV.

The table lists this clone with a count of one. This CDR3 reads CACRGSSYNEQFF. Written as DNA, the CDR3 is TGTGCCTGCCGGGGAAGCTCCTACAATGAGCAGTTCTTC. The V and J genes are TRBV19 and TRBJ2-1, with D possibly matching TRBD2 (5 bases). This CDR3 region has 13 residues. Trimming removed 11 bases at V and 0 bases at J, with 11 bases between. Germline V gives CDR1 LNHDA, CDR2 SQIVND (reference sequence).

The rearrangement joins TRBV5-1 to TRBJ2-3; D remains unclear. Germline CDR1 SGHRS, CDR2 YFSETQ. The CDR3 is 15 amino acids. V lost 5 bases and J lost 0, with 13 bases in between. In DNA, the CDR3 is TGCGCCAGCAGTCCGCGGAGCCCTAGCACAGATACGCAGTATTTT. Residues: CASSPRSPSTDTQYF.

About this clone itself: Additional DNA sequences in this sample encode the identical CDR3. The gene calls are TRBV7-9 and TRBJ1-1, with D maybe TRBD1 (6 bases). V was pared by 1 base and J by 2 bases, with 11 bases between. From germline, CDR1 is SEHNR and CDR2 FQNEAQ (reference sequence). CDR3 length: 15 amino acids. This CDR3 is CASSLGQGKNTEAFF. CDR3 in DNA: TGTGCCAGCAGCTTAGGTCAGGGGAAAAACACTGAAGCTTTCTTT.

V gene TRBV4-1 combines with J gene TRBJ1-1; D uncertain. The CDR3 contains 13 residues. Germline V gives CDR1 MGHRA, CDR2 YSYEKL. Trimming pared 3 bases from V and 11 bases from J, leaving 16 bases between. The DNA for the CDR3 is TGCGCCAGCAGCCAGACCGGGTCCCTAGGGGCTTTCTTT. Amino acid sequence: CASSQTGSLGAFF.

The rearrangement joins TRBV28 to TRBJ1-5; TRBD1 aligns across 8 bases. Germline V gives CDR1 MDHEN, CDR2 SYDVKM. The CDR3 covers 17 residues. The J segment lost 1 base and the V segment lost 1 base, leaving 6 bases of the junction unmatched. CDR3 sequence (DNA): TGTGCCAGCAGTTTATATCAGGGGGCGGCGAGCAATCAGCCCCAGCATTTT. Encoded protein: CASSLYQGAASNQPQHF.

The CDR3 sequence is CAISGGDYGYTF. CDR3 DNA: TGTGCCATCAGTGGTGGGGACTATGGCTACACCTTC. The chain links TRBV10-3 to TRBJ1-2; D remains ambiguous. Trimming stripped 4 bases from V and 3 bases from J, with 6 bases between. Germline assignment: CDR1 ENHRY and CDR2 SYGVKD. The CDR3 totals 12 residues.

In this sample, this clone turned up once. The CDR3 spells CASSPTGLKGNTGELFF. Here the CDR3 DNA reads TGTGCCAGCAGCCCTACCGGGCTCAAAGGGAACACCGGGGAGCTGTTTTTT. The chain has TRBV5-6 and TRBJ2-2; D gene ambiguous. CDR3 length equals 17 residues. Per germline, CDR1 SGHDT and CDR2 YYEEEE. Trimming left V 4 bases short and J 1 base short, with 17 bases between.